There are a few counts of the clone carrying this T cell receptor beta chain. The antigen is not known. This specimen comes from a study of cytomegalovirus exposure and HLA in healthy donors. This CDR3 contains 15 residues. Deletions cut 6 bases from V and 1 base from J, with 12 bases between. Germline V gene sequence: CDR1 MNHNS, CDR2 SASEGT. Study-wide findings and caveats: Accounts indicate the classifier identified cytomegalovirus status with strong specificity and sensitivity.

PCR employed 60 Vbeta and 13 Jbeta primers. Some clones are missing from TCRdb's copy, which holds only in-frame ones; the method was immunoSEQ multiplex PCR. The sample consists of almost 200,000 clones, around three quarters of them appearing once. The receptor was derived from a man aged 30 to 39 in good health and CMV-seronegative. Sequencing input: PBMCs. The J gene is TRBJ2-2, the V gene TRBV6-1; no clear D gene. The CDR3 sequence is CASRERPVNTGELFF. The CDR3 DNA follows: TGTGCCAGCAGGGAGAGACCCGTGAACACCGGGGAGCTGTTTTTT.